These T cell receptor beta chains were read from a single sample in a study of T-cell reconstitution after alpha-beta-depleted transplantation in children. Using its own MiXCR run on the PCR reads, TCRdb lists one record per CDR3 protein. The repertoire holds approximately 83,000 distinct CDR3 sequences, with 12% as singletons. The sample in question was PBMCs from the stem cell graft donor, obtained from the stem cell graft. The receptors stem from a human donor who donated a stem cell graft to a child with inherited bone marrow failure. Both conserved end residues are part of each CDR3. Each record gives: V gene, CDR3 length, J gene, clone size, D gene, CDR3 DNA, CDR3 protein. D genes are given only for firm matches. Clone size, where shown, is once, few, many, or a class for clones that have expanded.

TRBV11-3	14	TRBJ2-3	many	TRBD1	TGTGCCAGCAGCCTCGGACAGGGCACAGATACGCAGTATTTT	CASSLGQGTDTQYF
TRBV7-6	15	TRBJ2-7	few	TRBD1	TGTGCCAGCAGCTTAGAAGCGACAGGGATTTACGAGCAGTACTTC	CASSLEATGIYEQYF
TRBV11-1	14	TRBJ2-1	few	TRBD1	TGTGCCAGCAGCCCTGGGACAGGGGGCGCCTTGCAGTTCTTC	CASSPGTGGALQFF
TRBV12-3/TRBV12-4	14	TRBJ1-2	many	-	TGTGCCAGCAGCCCTGGGTTAATTGTATATGGCTACACCTTC	CASSPGLIVYGYTF
TRBV5-5	14	TRBJ2-7	many	-	TGTGCCAGCAGCTTGGGTCCGGGGTCCTACGAGCAGTACTTC	CASSLGPGSYEQYF
TRBV9	14	TRBJ2-5	many	-	TGTGCCAGCAGCGTAGGGGCGCCCCAAGAGACCCAGTACTTC	CASSVGAPQETQYF
TRBV5-6	14	TRBJ2-3	many	-	TGTGCCAGCAGCTTGTACCAAGGGGAAGATACGCAGTATTTT	CASSLYQGEDTQYF
TRBV20-1	12	TRBJ2-2	many	-	TGCAGTGCTCAACAGGGAACCGGGGAGCTGTTTTTT	CSAQQGTGELFF
TRBV27	14	TRBJ2-3	many	TRBD2	TGTGCCAGCAGTCCGGGACTAGCAGGAGATACGCAGTATTTT	CASSPGLAGDTQYF
TRBV6-5	16	TRBJ2-7	once	TRBD2	TGTGCCAGCAGTTACTCGATAGCGGGAGGGCCTGGCGAGCAGTACTTC	CASSYSIAGGPGEQYF
TRBV7-3	15	TRBJ2-2	-	-	TGTGCCAGCAGCTTAATGCAGTTCAACTCCGGGGAGCTGTTTTTT	CASSLMQFNSGELFF
TRBV29-1	14	TRBJ2-3	few	TRBD1	TGCAGCGTTCTGGGACAGGGAGACACAGATACGCAGTATTTT	CSVLGQGDTDTQYF
TRBV29-1	12	TRBJ2-2	many	-	TGCAGCGTTGACAGGGGCACCGGGGAGCTGTTTTTT	CSVDRGTGELFF
TRBV15	18	TRBJ2-6	-	TRBD1	TGTGCCACCAGCAGTGGGACAGGGTCCAGCTCTGGGGCCAACGTCCTGACTTTC	CATSSGTGSSSGANVLTF
TRBV5-1	14	TRBJ2-3	many	TRBD2	TGCGCCAGCAGCTTGGACGGGAGGGCAGATACGCAGTATTTT	CASSLDGRADTQYF
TRBV5-8	15	TRBJ2-5	-	-	TGTGCCAGGGGCTTGGGCGTGGGGCGCGGGGAGACCCAGTACTTC	CARGLGVGRGETQYF
TRBV7-9	16	TRBJ1-3	many	TRBD1	TGTGCCAGCAGCCTAACCGGGACAGGGACTGGAAACACCATATATTTT	CASSLTGTGTGNTIYF
TRBV15	17	TRBJ2-2	many	-	TGTGCCACCAGCAGGGGTTACGGGGGCGATAACACCGGGGAGCTGTTTTTT	CATSRGYGGDNTGELFF
TRBV5-4	17	TRBJ2-6	-	-	TGTGCCAGCAGCTTGAACAGCCCAGCCTCTGAGGCCAACGTCCTGACTTTC	CASSLNSPASEANVLTF
TRBV7-2	16	TRBJ2-7	many	TRBD2	TGTGCCAGCAGCTTAGATCCGACTAGCGGTACCTACGAGCAGTACTTC	CASSLDPTSGTYEQYF
TRBV4-2	14	TRBJ2-7	many	-	TGTGCCAGCAGCCAGCAAGATGGCTCCTACGAGCAGTACTTC	CASSQQDGSYEQYF
TRBV4-3	16	TRBJ2-5	many	TRBD2	TGCGCCAGCAGCCAAGCTACTAGCGGGGCCCAAGAGACCCAGTACTTC	CASSQATSGAQETQYF
TRBV6-2/TRBV6-3	13	TRBJ1-1	few	-	TGTGCCACCTCTTGGGGTCAGAACACTGAAGCTTTCTTT	CATSWGQNTEAFF
TRBV11-2	18	TRBJ2-5	many	TRBD2	TGTGCCAGCAGCCCGGGACTAGCGGGGGGGCGGAATCGAGAGACCCAGTACTTC	CASSPGLAGGRNRETQYF
TRBV11-2	14	TRBJ1-1	many	-	TGTGCCAGCAGCTTACCGGGGTTTGGCACTGAAGCTTTCTTT	CASSLPGFGTEAFF
TRBV6-2/TRBV6-3	14	TRBJ2-7	-	-	TGTGCCAGCAGTTACTGGGGAGGCCGCTACGAGCAGTACTTC	CASSYWGGRYEQYF
TRBV18	15	TRBJ2-1	-	TRBD2	TGTGCCAGCTCACAACCCGGGACTACCTACAATGAGCAGTTCTTC	CASSQPGTTYNEQFF
TRBV28	15	TRBJ1-2	many	TRBD1	TGTGCCAGCAGTCCCGGGACAGGTGCGGTCTATGGCTACACCTTC	CASSPGTGAVYGYTF
TRBV6-2/TRBV6-3	13	TRBJ1-2	many	-	TGTGCCAGCACTAAACAGTTCTACTATGGCTACACCTTC	CASTKQFYYGYTF
TRBV27	21	TRBJ2-7	many	-	TGTGCCAGCAGTTTGTCCGGGCCTCTTCCCTTGCGCTCCTCTCCACTCTACGAGCAGTACTTC	CASSLSGPLPLRSSPLYEQYF
TRBV19	15	TRBJ1-5	-	-	TGTGCCAGTGATACAGGGTTTCGGGGCAATCAGCCCCAGCATTTT	CASDTGFRGNQPQHF